This TCR beta chain is drawn from a study of technical replicates of blood from several donors. CDR1 SGHRS and CDR2 YFSETQ come from the germline V gene. V was cut by 0 bases and J by 3 bases, with 7 bases left in between. The CDR3 totals 14 residues. This table comes from immunoSEQ multiplex PCR, and its TCRdb copy is limited to in-frame clones, with some not included. This sample has 70,000 to 85,000 clones, with 95% to 96% found just once. The receptor was derived from a human donor in good health. Specimen: T cells isolated from PBMCs. The chain couples TRBV5-1 to TRBJ1-3; no clear D gene. CDR3 DNA: TGCGCCAGCAGCTTGGACATGGTTGGAAACACCATATATTTT. Translated: CASSLDMVGNTIYF.